One and the same sample provided the 21 T cell receptor beta chains below, sequenced in a study of T cell changes during pregnancy in multiple sclerosis. The method was immunoSEQ multiplex PCR; TCRdb's version includes in-frame clones alone and lacks a portion of them. The data contain about 52,000 clones, 85% to 95% of them singletons. This specimen was CD4+ T cells from peripheral blood mononuclear cells, taken in the third trimester of pregnancy. The source is a female donor with multiple sclerosis, enrolled in a pregnancy study.

The CDR3 sequence is CASSQDLGDNYGYTF. In DNA form, the CDR3 reads TGCGCCAGCAGCCAAGATTTGGGAGACAACTATGGCTACACCTTC. The chain couples TRBV4-3 to TRBJ1-2; D remains unclear. Germline V gives CDR1 LGHNA, CDR2 YSLEER. This CDR3 region has 15 residues. Trimming shortened V by 0 bases and J by 2 bases, and 10 bases separated the two germline ends.

This chain links TRBV5-4 with TRBJ1-2; D perhaps matches TRBD1 (5 bases). The germline gives CDR1 SGHNT, CDR2 YYREEE (reference sequence). V lost 0 bases, J lost 1 base, and 7 bases lay in between. The CDR3 has 14 amino acids. The CDR3 here is CASSLGRVNYGYTF. The DNA for the CDR3 is TGTGCCAGCAGCTTGGGCAGGGTTAACTATGGCTACACCTTC.

The CDR3 nucleotides read TGTGCCAGCAGCTTGGTCGGGGTTCGGGAGACCCAGTACTTC. Amino acids: CASSLVGVRETQYF. The chain is built from TRBV5-6 and TRBJ2-5; TRBD2 is a possible D gene (5 bases). The CDR3 is made up of 14 amino acids. From germline, CDR1 is SGHDT and CDR2 YYEEEE. Trimming shortened V by 0 bases and J by 5 bases, and 11 bases separated the two germline ends. Combining the CDR3 with reference TRBV5-6 and TRBJ2-5 gives the whole variable domain DAGVTQSPTHLIKTRGQQVTLRCSPKSGHDTVSWYQQALGQGPQFIFQYYEEEERQRGNFPDRFSGHQFPNYSSELNVNALLLGDSALYLCASSLVGVRETQYFGPGTRLLVL.

This clone was recorded once. This chain connects TRBV2 to TRBJ2-2; TRBD1 aligns across 10 bases. The CDR3 runs to 14 residues. With V trimmed by 8 bases and J by 3 bases, 3 bases remained unmatched. Germline-derived CDR1 and CDR2 are SNHLY and FYNNEI. CDR3 bases: TGTGCCAGCCGGACAGGGGGAGACACCGGGGAGCTGTTTTTT. It codes for CASRTGGDTGELFF.

The V gene is TRBV9, the J gene TRBJ1-5, with 8 bases identical to TRBD1. The germline V gene has CDR1 SGDLS and CDR2 YYNGEE. V shed 5 bases and J 4 bases; nucleotides not matched to a gene: 8. This CDR3 region has 15 residues. The CDR3, as DNA: TGTGCCAGCAGTCCAGGACAGGGCGGAAATCAGCCCCAGCATTTT. Amino acids: CASSPGQGGNQPQHF.

The V and J genes are TRBV5-4 and TRBJ2-4; the match to TRBD2 covers 9 bases. The germline CDR1 and CDR2 sequences are SGHNT and YYREEE (reference sequence). CDR3 length: 16 amino acids. V lost 0 bases, J lost 7 bases, and 8 bases stayed unmatched. For the CDR3, the DNA is TGTGCCAGCAGCTTGGATCTAGCGGGGCTCGGGAACATTCAGTACTTC. Translating it yields CASSLDLAGLGNIQYF.

This chain connects TRBV30 to TRBJ1-5; weak D call: TRBD1 (6 bases). V gave up 0 bases and J gave up 3 bases, with 12 bases separating them. Per the germline V gene, CDR1 is GTSNPN and CDR2 is SVGIG (reference sequence). The CDR3 loop spans 15 amino acids. The CDR3 coding sequence is TGTGCCTGGAGTGTAGGGGGACCCAACAATCAGCCCCAGCATTTT. Translation: CAWSVGGPNNQPQHF.

This chain connects TRBV10-3 to TRBJ2-5; D unresolved. Germline V lookup: CDR1 ENHRY, CDR2 SYGVKD. V was clipped by 2 bases and J by 5 bases, with 9 bases between them. This CDR3 contains 13 residues. CDR3 loop: CAISEHRRETQYF. DNA for the CDR3: TGTGCCATCAGTGAGCACCGCCGGGAGACCCAGTACTTC.

The V and J genes are TRBV5-1 and TRBJ2-1; 15 bases line up with TRBD2. V was clipped by 5 bases and J by 5 bases; unmatched bases: 8. The V gene's germline CDR1 is SGHRS and CDR2 YFSETQ. The CDR3 is 17 amino acids. CDR3 region: CASRYWGLAGGNNEQFF. The CDR3 DNA reads as TGCGCCAGCAGGTATTGGGGACTAGCGGGGGGAAACAATGAGCAGTTCTTC.

This chain connects TRBV5-5 to TRBJ2-7; 8 bases fit TRBD1. V shed 3 bases and J 7 bases; nucleotides not matched to a gene: 12. CDR3 length equals 15 residues. Germline values: CDR1 SGHKS, CDR2 YYEKEE (reference sequence). CDR3: CASSWTPRQGYEQYF. The DNA of the CDR3 is TGTGCCAGCAGCTGGACCCCGAGACAGGGGTATGAGCAGTACTTC.

This clone was picked up a small number of times. The rearrangement joins TRBV30 to TRBJ1-1, with D maybe TRBD1 (5 bases). Germline-derived CDR1 and CDR2 are GTSNPN and SVGIG (reference sequence). The length of the CDR3 is 13 residues. With 4 bases removed from V and 7 bases from J, the gap between germline ends came to 16 bases. The CDR3 DNA is TGTGCCTGGACGGGTTTTTGGGGGGGTGAAGCTTTCTTT. Translation: CAWTGFWGGEAFF.

V is TRBV27 and J is TRBJ1-2; no clear D gene. Germline V gene lookup returns CDR1 MNHEY and CDR2 SMNVEV (reference sequence). CDR3 length: 10 amino acids. V gave up 6 bases and J gave up 6 bases, with 5 bases separating them. In DNA, the CDR3 is TGTGCCAGCAGGAGGAATGGCTACACCTTC. As protein: CASRRNGYTF.

The table lists this clone with a count of one. The chain links TRBV7-2 to TRBJ2-7; no clear D. V gave up 5 bases and J gave up 0 bases, with 11 bases separating them. Germline CDR1 is SGHTA and CDR2 is FQGNSA. The CDR3 covers 14 residues. The CDR3 loop reads CASSLNRVSYEQYF. The CDR3 nucleotides read TGTGCCAGCAGCCTGAACCGGGTCTCCTACGAGCAGTACTTC.

V is TRBV27 and J is TRBJ1-6; possibly TRBD1 for D (5 bases). Looked up from germline, CDR1 is MNHEY and CDR2 is SMNVEV (reference sequence). V shed 4 bases and J shed 0 bases, with 10 bases lying between them. CDR3 length: 16 residues. CDR3 protein: CASSWGVSSYNSPLHF. CDR3 coding DNA: TGTGCCAGCAGTTGGGGGGTTAGCTCCTATAATTCACCCCTCCACTTT.

This chain joins TRBV19 and TRBJ2-1, with D possibly matching TRBD1 (5 bases). Germline CDR1 is LNHDA and CDR2 is SQIVND (reference sequence). The CDR3 sequence is 14 residues long. The V gene lost 7 bases and the J gene lost 3 bases, with 13 bases spanning the gap. The DNA of the CDR3 is TGTGCCAGTAACAAAGGACACGTCTACAATGAGCAGTTCTTC. It specifies CASNKGHVYNEQFF.

This chain links TRBV5-4 with TRBJ1-1, with D perhaps matching TRBD1 (5 bases). Germline V gene sequence: CDR1 SGHNT, CDR2 YYREEE (reference sequence). Trimming cost V 8 bases and J 1 base, with 12 bases left between them. CDR3 length equals 13 residues. The CDR3 DNA reads TGTGCCAGTGCCGGGACTCGGAACACTGAAGCTTTCTTT. It translates to CASAGTRNTEAFF.

The chain links TRBV28 to TRBJ1-1, with TRBD1 as a possible D gene (5 bases). CDR1 is MDHEN and CDR2 is SYDVKM in the germline V gene. V was trimmed by 4 bases and J by 6 bases, leaving 9 bases between them. CDR3 length: 12 amino acids. CDR3 DNA sequence: TGTGCCAGCAGTTCCTCGACAGCTGAAGCTTTCTTT. Encoded protein: CASSSSTAEAFF.

The CDR3 DNA sequence: TGTGCCAGTAGTGCGAGGGCGAAGAGAAATCAGCCCCAGCATTTT. Protein product: CASSARAKRNQPQHF. The chain uses TRBV19 and TRBJ1-5; unclear D gene. V lost 5 bases, J lost 4 bases, and 15 bases lay in between. Germline V gene lookup returns CDR1 LNHDA and CDR2 SQIVND (reference sequence). The CDR3 sequence is 15 residues long.

The CDR3 spells CASSSFRDRGFSTEAFF. In DNA, the CDR3 is TGTGCCAGCAGCAGTTTCCGGGACAGGGGGTTTAGCACTGAAGCTTTCTTT. The chain recombines TRBV5-6 with TRBJ1-1; 11 bases map to TRBD1. The J segment lost 4 bases and the V segment lost 4 bases, leaving 12 bases of the junction unmatched. Germline CDR1 is SGHDT and CDR2 is YYEEEE. This CDR3 is built from 17 residues. The entire variable domain, with the rest obtained from reference TRBV5-6 and TRBJ1-1, is as follows: DAGVTQSPTHLIKTRGQQVTLRCSPKSGHDTVSWYQQALGQGPQFIFQYYEEEERQRGNFPDRFSGHQFPNYSSELNVNALLLGDSALYLCASSSFRDRGFSTEAFFGQGTRLTVV.

This clone was counted once. The genes are TRBV7-3 and TRBJ2-7; 7 positions match TRBD1. CDR1 is SGHTA, CDR2 FQGTGA, per germline. The CDR3 extends over 15 amino acids. Losses at the gene ends were 0 bases for V and 0 bases for J; bases not matched to a gene: 2. CDR3 sequence (DNA): TGTGCCAGCAGCTTAACAGGGGGCCTCTCCTACGAGCAGTACTTC. This codes for CASSLTGGLSYEQYF.

J is TRBJ1-2 and V is TRBV30; 7 bases line up with TRBD1. The CDR3 is 14 residues long. With 3 bases clipped from V and 5 bases from J, the junction kept 9 bases outside the gene matches. Per germline, CDR1 GTSNPN and CDR2 SVGIG (reference sequence). CDR3 bases: TGTGCCTGGAGGTATAAAGGGACAGCTTATGGCTACACCTTC. It is translated as CAWRYKGTAYGYTF.